The 19 T cell receptor beta chains presented below share a single source sample, sequenced in a study of blood T cells in healthy people across ages (dated by TCRdb to 2013 to 2016). Library prep was done by 5' RACE. Sequencer: Illumina HiSeq 2500. A second PCR of about 6 to 11 cycles was run with a J-beta primer mix and a sample-barcoded 5' primer. TCRdb trimmed public reads at Q25 via fastp, called clones via MiXCR and kept in-frame beta chains. Duplicate CDR3 protein sequences are folded into a single record with the most common DNA and genes. In this sample the table shows fewer than 950,000 distinct CDR3 sequences, roughly 50% of which occur a single time. Around 40% of the sample belongs to the ten largest clones. The sequencing input was blood. These receptors were collected from a man at least 80 years old in good health.

The chain combines TRBV3-1 with TRBJ2-1, with TRBD2 matching over 9 bases. This CDR3 is built from 16 residues. Trimming at V came to 3 bases and at J to 2 bases, leaving 5 bases not matched to a gene. CDR1 is LGHDT, CDR2 YNNKEL, per germline (reference sequence). As DNA, the CDR3 is TGTGCCAGCAGCCAGTTTGCGGGAGGGCCCTACAATGAGCAGTTCTTC. Encoded protein: CASSQFAGGPYNEQFF.

The gene calls are TRBV6-5 and TRBJ2-1; D is tentatively TRBD1 or TRBD2 (5 bases each). The germline CDR1 and CDR2 sequences are MNHEY and SVGAGI. This CDR3 comprises 11 residues. The V end was cut by 4 bases, the J end by 14 bases, with 12 bases between. The CDR3 loop reads CASSFLGTEFF. CDR3 bases: TGTGCCAGCAGTTTTCTGGGGACGGAGTTCTTC.

CDR3 region: CASSLGNPWPNTEAFF. The CDR3 nucleotides are TGTGCCAGCAGCTTGGGGAATCCCTGGCCGAACACTGAAGCTTTCTTT. The rearrangement uses TRBV5-6 and TRBJ1-1; no definite D call. The CDR3 has 16 residues. Trimming shortened V by 0 bases and J by 1 base, and 13 bases separated the two germline ends. The germline V gene encodes CDR1 SGHDT and CDR2 YYEEEE.

This clonotype showed up just a few times. CDR3 region: CSVEAGTQETQYF. CDR3 sequence (DNA): TGCAGCGTTGAAGCGGGGACCCAAGAGACCCAGTACTTC. V is TRBV29-1 and J is TRBJ2-5, with D possibly called TRBD1 or TRBD2 (5 bases each). Trimming shortened V by 1 base and J by 1 base, and 7 bases separated the two germline ends. The CDR3 covers 13 residues. Germline CDR1 and CDR2: SQVTM and ANQGSEA.

The chain uses TRBV6-6 and TRBJ2-7, with D possibly TRBD2 on 6 matching bases. The CDR3 has 14 amino acids. Between the trimmed V and J ends, which lost 6 bases and 4 bases, there was a span of 16 bases. Germline V lookup: CDR1 MNHNY, CDR2 SVGAGI (reference sequence). CDR3 loop: CASRSGSGGYEQYF. CDR3 nucleotides: TGTGCCAGCAGATCGGGTTCCGGGGGTTACGAGCAGTACTTC.

This chain uses TRBV11-2 with TRBJ2-1; D unresolved. This CDR3 has 14 residues. From germline, CDR1 is SGHAT and CDR2 FQNNGV. V gave up 5 bases and J gave up 7 bases, with 15 bases separating them. In DNA, the CDR3 is TGTGCCAGCAGCCAGGTGGGGTCTCTGAATGAGCAGTTCTTC. Residues: CASSQVGSLNEQFF.

The V and J genes are TRBV29-1 and TRBJ2-5, with 10 bases identical to TRBD2. The CDR3 length is 13 residues. Germline V gene lookup returns CDR1 SQVTM and CDR2 ANQGSEA. The ends lost 4 bases at V and 5 bases at J; junction bases unmatched: 4. The CDR3: CSVGGLADETQYF. CDR3 bases: TGCAGCGTTGGTGGACTAGCGGACGAGACCCAGTACTTC.

The chain couples TRBV28 to TRBJ2-7, with a possible D match to TRBD2 (6 bases). Germline CDR1 MDHEN, CDR2 SYDVKM. This CDR3 is built from 16 residues. Trimming removed 6 bases from V and 3 bases from J, with 21 bases in between. In nucleotides, the CDR3 is TGTGCCAGCAGCCCGGCTAGGGGTCCCGGGGGCTACGAGCAGTACTTC. Translation: CASSPARGPGGYEQYF.

This clonotype came up a few times. V is TRBV29-1 and J is TRBJ2-1, with TRBD1 identical over 8 bases. The CDR3 consists of 13 residues. The V gene end was trimmed by 7 bases and the J gene end by 9 bases; junction bases not matched to a gene: 11. Germline V lookup: CDR1 SQVTM, CDR2 ANQGSEA. In DNA, the CDR3 is TGCAGCGCCGGACAGGGAAGGGGGCGTGAGCAGTTCTTC. The encoded protein is CSAGQGRGREQFF.

The chain couples TRBV6-6 to TRBJ1-4; 7 nucleotides align to TRBD1. Germline CDR1 is MNHNY and CDR2 is SVGAGI (reference sequence). Losses at the gene ends were 5 bases for V and 0 bases for J; bases not matched to a gene: 6. The CDR3 consists of 16 residues. The CDR3 loop is CASSETGRATNEKLFF. Written as DNA, the CDR3 is TGTGCCAGCAGTGAGACAGGGCGAGCAACTAATGAAAAACTGTTTTTT.

V usage is TRBV11-2 and J usage is TRBJ2-1; D gene uncertain. Looked up from germline, CDR1 is SGHAT and CDR2 is FQNNGV. CDR3 length: 15 amino acids. Trimming shortened V by 4 bases and J by 0 bases, and 10 bases separated the two germline ends. CDR3 DNA sequence: TGTGCCAGCAGCTCCTGGCGAAGCTCCTACAATGAGCAGTTCTTC. Residues: CASSSWRSSYNEQFF.

V is TRBV2 and J is TRBJ1-1; D gene uncertain. This CDR3 is built from 13 residues. The germline CDR1 and CDR2 sequences are SNHLY and FYNNEI. V shed 6 bases and J shed 4 bases, with 12 bases lying between them. Written as DNA, the CDR3 is TGTGCCAGCAGCCCCAGACATTCCACTGAAGCTTTCTTT. Its protein is CASSPRHSTEAFF.

The chain uses TRBV6-5 and TRBJ2-1, with 10 bases fitting TRBD1. Germline values: CDR1 MNHEY, CDR2 SVGAGI. There are 18 residues in the CDR3. J gave up 5 bases and V 2 bases, and 12 bases lay outside the gene matches. The CDR3 loop reads CASSYQLFGTGEDNEQFF. As DNA, the CDR3 is TGTGCCAGCAGTTACCAACTCTTCGGGACAGGGGAGGACAATGAGCAGTTCTTC.

The sample holds a few counts of this clonotype. The V and J genes are TRBV2 and TRBJ2-5; 13 bases align to TRBD2. Trimming removed 7 bases from V and 5 bases from J; junction bases left unmatched: 4. CDR3 length: 14 residues. Germline values: CDR1 SNHLY, CDR2 FYNNEI. The CDR3 loop is CASTGLAGVETQYF. Written as DNA, the CDR3 is TGTGCCAGCACCGGACTAGCGGGAGTTGAGACCCAGTACTTC.

This sequence joins TRBV27 and TRBJ2-5, with a possible D match to TRBD2 (7 bases). Trimming took 4 bases from V and 2 from J, leaving 14 bases between them. The germline gives CDR1 MNHEY, CDR2 SMNVEV (reference sequence). The CDR3 is 15 residues long. CDR3 sequence (DNA): TGTGCCAGCAGTTCCCCCGAGGGGGGGCAAGAGACCCAGTACTTC. This translates into CASSSPEGGQETQYF.

This clonotype occurred a few times. The chain has TRBV7-2 and TRBJ2-7, with D unresolved. Trimming pared 2 bases from V and 2 bases from J, leaving 10 bases between. The CDR3 length is 14 residues. From germline, CDR1 is SGHTA and CDR2 FQGNSA. The CDR3 DNA is TGTGCCAGCAGCTTATTCGTCGGAGCCTACGAGCAGTACTTC. It translates to CASSLFVGAYEQYF.

The V and J genes are TRBV7-2 and TRBJ1-2, with 7 bases matching TRBD1. This CDR3 comprises 15 residues. Trimming removed 5 bases from V and 5 bases from J; junction bases left unmatched: 11. Germline V CDR1 and CDR2: SGHTA, FQGNSA. The CDR3 protein is CASSPGTVKLYGYTF. In nucleotides, the CDR3 is TGTGCCAGCAGCCCGGGGACAGTAAAGCTTTATGGCTACACCTTC. Complete variable domain (other parts from reference TRBV7-2 and TRBJ1-2): GAGVSQSPSNKVTEKGKDVELRCDPISGHTALYWYRQSLGQGLEFLIYFQGNSAPDKSGLPSDRFSAERTGGSVSTLTIQRTQQEDSAVYLCASSPGTVKLYGYTFGSGTRLTVV.

The chain links TRBV30 to TRBJ1-2; a weak D match, TRBD1 (5 bases). The germline CDR1 and CDR2 sequences are GTSNPN and SVGIG (reference sequence). This CDR3 region has 12 residues. V gave up 3 bases and J gave up 4 bases, with 9 bases separating them. The CDR3 sequence: CAWRGTSYGYTF. Here the CDR3 DNA reads TGTGCCTGGAGGGGGACTAGCTATGGCTACACCTTC.

As DNA, the CDR3 is TGCAGTGCTGGTACACAGGGGGGGACCCACGAGCAGTACTTC. Protein product: CSAGTQGGTHEQYF. The chain uses TRBV20-1 and TRBJ2-7, with D possibly being TRBD1 (8 bases). CDR1 is DFQATT and CDR2 is SNEGSKA in the germline V gene (reference sequence). The length of the CDR3 is 14 residues. V lost 5 bases to trimming and J lost 5 bases, with 19 bases between them.